This T cell receptor (beta chain) stems from a study of blood T cell repertoires in COVID-19 (dated by TCRdb to the early 2020s). Broadly, across the study: Samples covering the acute and convalescent phases of COVID-19 were provided by collaborators in the United States, Italy and Spain. The material from the prospective study consisted of cDNA or gDNA derived from T cells, B-cell-depleted T cells, or PBMCs. Deeply sampled blood TCRbeta repertoires from subjects exposed to, actively infected with, or recovered from COVID-19 were included in the dataset. The repertoires were released in a freely available public database meant as a resource for research on the immune response to SARS-CoV-2. Samples were obtained from the ongoing ImmuneRACE study (first 160 participants) and from roughly 1,300 subjects provided by 6 global collaborators. The sample metadata nearly always contained a de-identified subject ID, COVID-19 status, age in years and sex. Where HLA class I and class II types were available, the types were taken from metadata supplied by the sample provider, not from assay-based typing.

From V the trimming removes 5 bases and from J it removes 8 bases, while the gene matches leave 3 bases of the junction unaccounted for. Via the germline V gene, CDR1 is MNHEY and CDR2 SVGEGT. Taken from cysteine to phenylalanine, the CDR3 has 14 residues. Solely the CDR3 DNA is kept, with 42 bases framed from the first base. The immunoSEQ Assay, a bias-controlled multiplex PCR, was used to amplify TCRbeta CDR3 regions from genomic DNA. Under the source paper's analysis protocol: Within the assay, amplification of reference gene primers was used to estimate how many nucleated cells each sample contained. To quantify the absolute abundance of each unique TCRbeta CDR3 rearrangement, sequence reads were collapsed and filtered. For each sample, productive Simpson clonality was calculated by taking the square root of Simpson's diversity index across productive rearrangements. TCRdb obtained this table from immuneACCESS and retained in-frame rearrangements with V and J assigned. These tables miss some clones; where compared with another copy, unresolved V genes account for less than half of the shortfall, and the remainder is unexplained. V, J and clone size derive from that table, while D and trimming were established from the DNA sequence. The sample includes around 70,000 clones, with around 93% observed a single time. The ten largest clones take up 4.8% of the sample.

On this clone itself: The antigen it recognizes is unknown. Base qualities are not at hand, and no much larger clone is one base apart.

General conclusions and limits of the study: How much clinical and demographic metadata was included differed by source and by participant, and the metadata was provided uncurated.

Collaborating institutions collected whole blood in K2EDTA tubes following their own protocols. For TCRbeta analysis, collaborators shipped samples as frozen whole blood, isolated PBMCs, or DNA extracted from either of those sample types. This TCR came from an older woman with active COVID-19. This receptor chain uses TRBV6-2 or TRBV6-3 and TRBJ2-1, with TRBD2 matching 13 junction bases. The sequencing sample was made of peripheral blood. The bases are TGTGCCAGCAGTGGACTAGCGGGAGCCGATGAGCAGTTCTTC. It translates as CASSGLAGADEQFF.